The 2 T cell receptor beta chains below all came from one sample that was sequenced in a study of OX40 agonist ivuxolimab in advanced cancers. Profiled with immunoSEQ multiplex PCR; TCRdb holds only in-frame clones, not every one. The table includes almost 90,000 clones, more than 75% detected once. Here the sequenced sample was CD4+ or CD8+ T cells sorted from blood, taken in a trial of the OX40 agonist ivuxolimab. These receptors were obtained from an adult with an advanced solid tumor such as melanoma, head and neck, liver or kidney cancer.

V gene TRBV19 combines with J gene TRBJ1-2; D is ambiguous. The V end was cut by 6 bases, the J end by 7 bases, with 18 bases between. The CDR3 sequence is 14 residues long. Per the germline V gene, CDR1 is LNHDA and CDR2 is SQIVND (reference sequence). The CDR3: CASRPPPGGSGYTF. CDR3 nucleotide sequence: TGTGCCAGTAGGCCCCCTCCGGGTGGCAGTGGCTACACCTTC.

This clone showed up just a few times. V usage is TRBV7-2 and J usage is TRBJ2-1, with 11 bases fitting TRBD2. V shed 2 bases, J shed 3 bases, and the junction held 3 bases outside the gene matches. Per germline, CDR1 SGHTA and CDR2 FQGNSA. The CDR3 loop spans 16 amino acids. The CDR3 bases are TGTGCCAGCAGCTTAAGTCTAGCGGGGGGCTACAATGAGCAGTTCTTC. This encodes CASSLSLAGGYNEQFF. The whole variable domain, remainder taken from reference TRBV7-2 and TRBJ2-1, is GAGVSQSPSNKVTEKGKDVELRCDPISGHTALYWYRQSLGQGLEFLIYFQGNSAPDKSGLPSDRFSAERTGGSVSTLTIQRTQQEDSAVYLCASSLSLAGGYNEQFFGPGTRLTVL.